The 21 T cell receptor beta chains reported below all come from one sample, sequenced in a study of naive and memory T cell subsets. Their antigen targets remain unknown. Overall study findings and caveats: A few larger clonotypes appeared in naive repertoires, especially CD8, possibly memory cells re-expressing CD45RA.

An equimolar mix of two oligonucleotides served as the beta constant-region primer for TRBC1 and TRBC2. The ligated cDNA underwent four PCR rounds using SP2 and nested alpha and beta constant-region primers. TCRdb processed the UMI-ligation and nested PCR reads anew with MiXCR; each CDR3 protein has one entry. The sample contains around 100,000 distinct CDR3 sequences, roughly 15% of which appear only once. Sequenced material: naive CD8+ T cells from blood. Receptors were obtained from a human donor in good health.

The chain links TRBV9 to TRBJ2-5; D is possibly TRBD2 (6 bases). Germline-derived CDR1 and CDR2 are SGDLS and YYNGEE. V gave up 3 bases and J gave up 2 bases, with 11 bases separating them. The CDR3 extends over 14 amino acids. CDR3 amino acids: CASSDPSDQETQYF. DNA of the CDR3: TGTGCCAGCAGCGACCCTAGCGATCAAGAGACCCAGTACTTC.

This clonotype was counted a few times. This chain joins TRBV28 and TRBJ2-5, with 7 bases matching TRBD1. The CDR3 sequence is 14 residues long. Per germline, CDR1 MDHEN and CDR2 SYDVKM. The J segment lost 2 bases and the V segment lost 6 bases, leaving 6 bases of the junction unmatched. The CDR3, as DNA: TGTGCCAGCAGGCCACAGGGGATACAAGAGACCCAGTACTTC. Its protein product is CASRPQGIQETQYF.

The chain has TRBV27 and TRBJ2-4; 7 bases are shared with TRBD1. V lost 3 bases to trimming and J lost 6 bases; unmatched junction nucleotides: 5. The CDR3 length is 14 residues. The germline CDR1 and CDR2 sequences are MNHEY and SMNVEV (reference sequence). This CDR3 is CASSFIPGGNIQYF. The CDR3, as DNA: TGTGCCAGCAGTTTTATACCAGGGGGAAACATTCAGTACTTC.

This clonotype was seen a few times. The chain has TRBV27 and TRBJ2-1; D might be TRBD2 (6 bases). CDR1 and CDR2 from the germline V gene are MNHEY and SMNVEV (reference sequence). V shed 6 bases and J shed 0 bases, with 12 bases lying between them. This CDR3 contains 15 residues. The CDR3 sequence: CASRGGPSSYNEQFF. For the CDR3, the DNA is TGTGCCAGCAGGGGGGGTCCCAGCTCCTACAATGAGCAGTTCTTC.

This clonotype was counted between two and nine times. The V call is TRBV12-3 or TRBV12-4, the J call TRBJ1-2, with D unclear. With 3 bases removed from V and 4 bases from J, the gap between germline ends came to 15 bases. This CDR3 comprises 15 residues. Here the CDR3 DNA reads TGTGCCAGCAGTTTTGGAGCGACTCCCATCTATGGCTACACCTTC. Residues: CASSFGATPIYGYTF.

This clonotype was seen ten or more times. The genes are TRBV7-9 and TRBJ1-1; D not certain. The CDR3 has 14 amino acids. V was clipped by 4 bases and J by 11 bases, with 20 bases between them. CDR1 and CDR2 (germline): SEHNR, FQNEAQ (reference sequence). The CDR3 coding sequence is TGTGCCAGCAGCTCCAGGCACATGGCAGAATGGGCTTTCTTT. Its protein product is CASSSRHMAEWAFF.

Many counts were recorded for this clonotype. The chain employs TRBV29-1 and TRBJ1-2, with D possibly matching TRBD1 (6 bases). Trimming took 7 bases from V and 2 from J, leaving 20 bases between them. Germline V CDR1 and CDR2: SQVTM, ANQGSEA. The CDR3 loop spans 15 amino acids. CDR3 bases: TGCAGCGCCCCCTCAGGCCAGGGGTTGAACTATGGCTACACCTTC. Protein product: CSAPSGQGLNYGYTF. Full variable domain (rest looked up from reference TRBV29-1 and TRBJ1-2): SAVISQKPSRDICQRGTSLTIQCQVDSQVTMMFWYRQQPGQSLTLIATANQGSEATYESGFVIDKFPISRPNLTFSTLTVSNMSPEDSSIYLCSAPSGQGLNYGYTFGSGTRLTVV.

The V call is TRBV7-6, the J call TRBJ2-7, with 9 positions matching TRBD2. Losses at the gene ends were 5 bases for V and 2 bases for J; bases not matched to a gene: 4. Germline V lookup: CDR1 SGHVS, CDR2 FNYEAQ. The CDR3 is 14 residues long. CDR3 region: CASSPSGEAYEQYF. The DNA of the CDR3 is TGTGCCAGCAGCCCTAGCGGGGAGGCCTACGAGCAGTACTTC.

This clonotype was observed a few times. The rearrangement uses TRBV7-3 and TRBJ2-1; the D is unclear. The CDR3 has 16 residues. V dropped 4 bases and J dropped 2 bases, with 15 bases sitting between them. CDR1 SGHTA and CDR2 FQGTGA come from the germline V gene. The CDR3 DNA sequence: TGTGCCAGCAGCTCCCCCGAGAGGCGCGCCTACAATGAGCAGTTCTTC. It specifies CASSSPERRAYNEQFF.

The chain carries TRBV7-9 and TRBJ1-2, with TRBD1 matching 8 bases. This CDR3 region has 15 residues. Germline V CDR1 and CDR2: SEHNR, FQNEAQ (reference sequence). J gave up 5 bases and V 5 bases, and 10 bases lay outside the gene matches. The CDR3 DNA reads TGTGCCAGCAGCCACCAGGGGGCCCACATATATGGCTACACCTTC. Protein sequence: CASSHQGAHIYGYTF.

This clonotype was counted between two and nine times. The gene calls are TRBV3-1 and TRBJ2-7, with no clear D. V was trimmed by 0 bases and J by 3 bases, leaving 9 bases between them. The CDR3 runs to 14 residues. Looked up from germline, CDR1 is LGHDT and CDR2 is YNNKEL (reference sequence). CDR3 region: CASSQDSGFYEQYF. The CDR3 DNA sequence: TGTGCCAGCAGCCAAGATTCGGGTTTCTACGAGCAGTACTTC.

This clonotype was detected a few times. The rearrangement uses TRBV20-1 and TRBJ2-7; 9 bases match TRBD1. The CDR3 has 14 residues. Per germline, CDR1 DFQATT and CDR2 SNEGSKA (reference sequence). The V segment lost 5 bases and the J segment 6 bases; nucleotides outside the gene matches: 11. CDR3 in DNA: TGCAGTGCTCCCATACCGGGACAGGGACCCGAGCAGTACTTC. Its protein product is CSAPIPGQGPEQYF.

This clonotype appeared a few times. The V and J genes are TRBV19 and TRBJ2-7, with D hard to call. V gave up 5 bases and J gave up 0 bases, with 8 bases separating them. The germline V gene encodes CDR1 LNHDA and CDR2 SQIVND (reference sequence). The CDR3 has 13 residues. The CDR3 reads CASSGEASYEQYF. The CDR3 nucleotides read TGTGCCAGTAGTGGGGAAGCCTCCTACGAGCAGTACTTC.

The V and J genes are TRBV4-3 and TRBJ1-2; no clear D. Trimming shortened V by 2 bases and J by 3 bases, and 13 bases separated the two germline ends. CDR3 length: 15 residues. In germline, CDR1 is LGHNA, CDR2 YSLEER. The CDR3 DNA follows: TGCGCCAGCAGCCAAAGACTTGGGAGTGACTATGGCTACACCTTC. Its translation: CASSQRLGSDYGYTF.

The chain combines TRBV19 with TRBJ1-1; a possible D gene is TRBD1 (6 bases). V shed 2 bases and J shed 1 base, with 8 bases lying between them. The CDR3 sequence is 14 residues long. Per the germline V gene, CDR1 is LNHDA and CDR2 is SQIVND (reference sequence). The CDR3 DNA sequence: TGTGCCAGTAGTATATGGACAGAGAACACTGAAGCTTTCTTT. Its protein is CASSIWTENTEAFF.

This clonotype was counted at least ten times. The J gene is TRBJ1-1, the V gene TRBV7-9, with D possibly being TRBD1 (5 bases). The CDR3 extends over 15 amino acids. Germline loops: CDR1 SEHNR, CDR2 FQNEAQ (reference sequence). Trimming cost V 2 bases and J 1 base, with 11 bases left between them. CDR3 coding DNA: TGTGCCAGCAGCTTATTTCAGGGCCCGAACACTGAAGCTTTCTTT. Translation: CASSLFQGPNTEAFF.

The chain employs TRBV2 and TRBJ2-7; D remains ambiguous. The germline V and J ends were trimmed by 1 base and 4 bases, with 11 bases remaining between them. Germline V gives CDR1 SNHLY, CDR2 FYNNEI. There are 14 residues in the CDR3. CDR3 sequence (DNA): TGTGCCAGCAGTGAAGTCGAGACAAATTACGAGCAGTACTTC. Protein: CASSEVETNYEQYF.

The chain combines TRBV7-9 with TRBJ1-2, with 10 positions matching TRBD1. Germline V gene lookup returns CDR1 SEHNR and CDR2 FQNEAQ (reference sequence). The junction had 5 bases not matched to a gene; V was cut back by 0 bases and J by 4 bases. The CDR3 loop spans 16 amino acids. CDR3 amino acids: CASSLAGQGESYGYTF. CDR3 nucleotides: TGTGCCAGCAGCTTAGCCGGACAGGGGGAGAGCTATGGCTACACCTTC.

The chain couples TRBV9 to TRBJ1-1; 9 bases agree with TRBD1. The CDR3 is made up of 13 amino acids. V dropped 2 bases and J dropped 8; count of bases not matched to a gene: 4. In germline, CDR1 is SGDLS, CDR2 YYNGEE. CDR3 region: CASSVTGTGEAFF. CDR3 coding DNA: TGTGCCAGCAGCGTTACCGGGACAGGGGAAGCTTTCTTT.

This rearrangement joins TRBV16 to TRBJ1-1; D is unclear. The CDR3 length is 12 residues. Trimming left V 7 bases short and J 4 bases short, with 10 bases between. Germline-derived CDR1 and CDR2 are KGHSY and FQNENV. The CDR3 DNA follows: TGTGCCAGCACAGCAGGTTCCACTGAAGCTTTCTTT. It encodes CASTAGSTEAFF.

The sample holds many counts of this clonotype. The chain's CDR3 is CASSFVFGQGEEEQYF. The CDR3 region has the DNA TGTGCCAGCAGTTTCGTGTTCGGTCAGGGGGAGGAGGAGCAGTACTTC. The chain couples TRBV27 to TRBJ2-7, with D tentatively TRBD1 (7 bases). Trimming took off 3 bases at V and 7 bases at J, with 22 bases between the two ends. CDR3 length: 16 residues. The germline V gene has CDR1 MNHEY and CDR2 SMNVEV (reference sequence).